Reported below is one TCR beta chain. The data originate from a study of cytomegalovirus exposure and HLA in healthy donors. Germline loops: CDR1 SGHNT, CDR2 YENEEA. V dropped 3 bases and J dropped 7; count of bases not matched to a gene: 6. The CDR3 is 15 residues long. The primer mix had 60 Vbeta and 13 Jbeta primers. Assay used: immunoSEQ multiplex PCR; TCRdb lists only in-frame clones, some missing. This sample carries approximately 150,000 clones, around 80% of them seen once, and the ten largest clones take around 1.9%. The rearrangement joins TRBV11-3 to TRBJ2-1, with TRBD2 matching 10 bases. The receptor's source is a man aged 40-49 years in good health and CMV-seronegative. Sequencing was performed on PBMCs. The CDR3 reads CASSLQAGGPNEQFF. CDR3 coding DNA: TGTGCCAGCAGCTTGCAAGCGGGAGGGCCGAATGAGCAGTTCTTC.